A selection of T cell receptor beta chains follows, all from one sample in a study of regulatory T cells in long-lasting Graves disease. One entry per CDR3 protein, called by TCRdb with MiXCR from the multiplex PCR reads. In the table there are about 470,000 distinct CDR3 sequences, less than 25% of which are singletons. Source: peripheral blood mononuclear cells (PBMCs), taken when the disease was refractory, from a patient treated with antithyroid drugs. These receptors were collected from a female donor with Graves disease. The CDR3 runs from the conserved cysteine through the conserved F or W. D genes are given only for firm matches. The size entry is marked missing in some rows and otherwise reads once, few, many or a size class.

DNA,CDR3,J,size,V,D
TGTGCCAGCAGGCAGACAGTTAACACTGAAGCTTTCTTT,CASRQTVNTEAFF,TRBJ1-1,many,TRBV6-1,.
TGTGCCAGTAGTATGGGGACAGTGAACACCGGGGAGCTGTTTTTT,CASSMGTVNTGELFF,TRBJ2-2,.,TRBV19,TRBD1
TGTGCCAGCAGTGAAGACAACTCTGGAAACACCATATATTTT,CASSEDNSGNTIYF,TRBJ1-3,many,TRBV2,.
TGTGCCAGCAGTTTAGGAAGTAGCGGGAGGGAGCAGTACTTC,CASSLGSSGREQYF,TRBJ2-7,many,TRBV12-3/TRBV12-4,TRBD2
TGTGCCAGCAGCTTAGCAGGGGCGACAGGGAGGGAAAACATTCAGTACTTC,CASSLAGATGRENIQYF,TRBJ2-4,.,TRBV7-9,.
TGCAGTGCCGTAACAGGGGATAGCAATCAGCCCCAGCATTTT,CSAVTGDSNQPQHF,TRBJ1-5,.,TRBV20-1,TRBD1
TGTGCCAGCAGTGACTCGAAGGACAAGGACTACGAGCAGTACTTC,CASSDSKDKDYEQYF,TRBJ2-7,.,TRBV6-2/TRBV6-3,.
TGTGCCAGCAGTTCCGCCCGCGGGGGCGACGAGCAGTACTTC,CASSSARGGDEQYF,TRBJ2-7,.,TRBV28,.
TGTGCCAGCAGTTACGGGCGATTTGCGGTCGGGACTATAGCCAAAAACATTCAGTACTTC,CASSYGRFAVGTIAKNIQYF,TRBJ2-4,few,TRBV6-5,TRBD2
TGTGCCAGCACCAGAGCGGGGAGTACAGATACGCAGTATTTT,CASTRAGSTDTQYF,TRBJ2-3,.,TRBV6-1,TRBD2
TGTGCCAGCCAGCTGACCGGGACAGGGACCGGGGCCAACGTCCTGACTTTC,CASQLTGTGTGANVLTF,TRBJ2-6,.,TRBV9,TRBD1
TGTGCCAGCAGTTTGACAGGGGGCTTGGAGACCCAGTACTTC,CASSLTGGLETQYF,TRBJ2-5,many,TRBV6-9,TRBD1
TGTGCCAGCAGCGTAGTACCGGGTTACGAGCAGTACTTC,CASSVVPGYEQYF,TRBJ2-7,.,TRBV9,.
TGCGCCAGCAGCCGCGGGGAGAATTCACCCCTCCACTTT,CASSRGENSPLHF,TRBJ1-6,.,TRBV5-1,.
TGTGCCAGCAGCTCCTCCTACAGGGTCTCAGCTTTCTTT,CASSSSYRVSAFF,TRBJ1-1,many,TRBV7-8,.
TGTGCCAGCAGCTTTGAAAGGTCACCCCTCCACTTT,CASSFERSPLHF,TRBJ1-6,few,TRBV5-4,.
TGTGCCAGCAGCTTCGACAGGGGGCATGGCTACACCTTC,CASSFDRGHGYTF,TRBJ1-2,many,TRBV7-6,TRBD1
TGTGCCACCAATGACCCGGACGGGTATGGCTACACCTTC,CATNDPDGYGYTF,TRBJ1-2,few,TRBV24-1,.
TGTGCCAGCAGTTACTCGAAATCATGGGTGGGGGAGCAAGAGACCCAGTACTTC,CASSYSKSWVGEQETQYF,TRBJ2-5,.,TRBV6-5,.
TGTGCCAGCTCTCCCAGACAGGGTCGCAACGAGCAGTACTTC,CASSPRQGRNEQYF,TRBJ2-7,many,TRBV18,TRBD1
TGCAGCGTTTTTTACCGAGGGACGGACATTCAGTACTTC,CSVFYRGTDIQYF,TRBJ2-4,many,TRBV29-1,.
TGTGCCAGCAGTTTAAGGCAGGGTTGGTACGAGCAGTACTTC,CASSLRQGWYEQYF,TRBJ2-7,many,TRBV28,.
TGTGCCAGCAGTTATGGGACAGGCTTTAATCCCCTCCACTTT,CASSYGTGFNPLHF,TRBJ1-6,many,TRBV6-5,TRBD1
TGTGCCAGTAGTTATCAGGGGGCCGGTGAAGCTTTCTTT,CASSYQGAGEAFF,TRBJ1-1,.,TRBV19,TRBD1
TGTGCCAGCTCACCAAAAAAGCTAAATGAAAAACTGTTTTTT,CASSPKKLNEKLFF,TRBJ1-4,few,TRBV18,.
TGCAGCGTTGATGGACCGAATTCCTACGAGCAGTACTTC,CSVDGPNSYEQYF,TRBJ2-7,few,TRBV29-1,.
TGTGCCTGGAGTGGTGGAAACACCTACGAGCAGTACTTC,CAWSGGNTYEQYF,TRBJ2-7,many,TRBV30,.
TGTGCCAGTAGTCGCGACAGCAACACCTACGAGCAGTACTTC,CASSRDSNTYEQYF,TRBJ2-7,.,TRBV19,.
TGTGCCAGCAGCCAAGCCCAGGGAGGAGACGCAACTAATGAAAAACTGTTTTTT,CASSQAQGGDATNEKLFF,TRBJ1-4,many,TRBV3-1,.
TGTGCCAGCAGTCGGGAGTTGGTAGACATTCAGTACTTC,CASSRELVDIQYF,TRBJ2-4,.,TRBV14,.
TGCAGTGCTCCCAGGCGGGCTAGCGGGTCCTACGAGCAGTACTTC,CSAPRRASGSYEQYF,TRBJ2-7,many,TRBV20-1,TRBD2
TGCGCCAGCAGAACAGCAGGGTCGGAATTCTCACCCCTCCACTTT,CASRTAGSEFSPLHF,TRBJ1-6,many,TRBV5-1,.
TGTGCCAGCAGCCACTCAGGACTAGCGGGCCTATCCTACAATGAGCAGTTCTTC,CASSHSGLAGLSYNEQFF,TRBJ2-1,.,TRBV3-1,TRBD2
TGTGCCAGCAGTTGGACTTTAGCGGGAGGAGGAGATACGCAGTATTTT,CASSWTLAGGGDTQYF,TRBJ2-3,.,TRBV6-9,TRBD2
TGCGCCAGCAGCCAAGATCGGGCCGCCGCCTCCTACGAGCAGTACTTC,CASSQDRAAASYEQYF,TRBJ2-7,few,TRBV4-1,.
TGTGCCAGCAGTTTAGCCCGAGCGCCTACGCTAGGAGAGCAGTACTTC,CASSLARAPTLGEQYF,TRBJ2-7,many,TRBV12-3/TRBV12-4,.
TGTGCCTGGAGTGTTGGACTAGCGGGAGTTCAGACCCAGTACTTC,CAWSVGLAGVQTQYF,TRBJ2-5,many,TRBV30,TRBD2
TGTGCCAGCAGCCTGACGACAGGGGGTTACTATGGCTACACCTTC,CASSLTTGGYYGYTF,TRBJ1-2,few,TRBV3-1,TRBD1
TGTGCCAGCACCCTGGGAGCTAGCACCTCCCGCGAGCAGTACTTC,CASTLGASTSREQYF,TRBJ2-7,.,TRBV6-1,.
TGTGCCAGCAGCTTGGGAGGTTTCGCCGAGCAGTACTTC,CASSLGGFAEQYF,TRBJ2-7,many,TRBV7-9,.
TGCAGTGCTAGAGATTGGAGGGAATCGGGCAATCAGCCCCAGCATTTT,CSARDWRESGNQPQHF,TRBJ1-5,few,TRBV20-1,.
TGTGCCAGCAGTTACCGGGTCGATCAGCCCCAGCATTTT,CASSYRVDQPQHF,TRBJ1-5,.,TRBV27,.
TGTGCCAGTAGTATTTCCGCAGGGGAGATGTTTGAAGCTTTCTTT,CASSISAGEMFEAFF,TRBJ1-1,.,TRBV19,.
TGTGCCAGCAGCGTAGAGGGGACTAGCTACTACGAGCAGTACTTC,CASSVEGTSYYEQYF,TRBJ2-7,few,TRBV9,TRBD2
TGTGCCAGCAGCGGGACAGGGGATCAGCCCCAGCATTTT,CASSGTGDQPQHF,TRBJ1-5,many,TRBV2,TRBD1